The 2 T cell receptor beta chains listed next were all sequenced from one sample in a study of shared clonotypes between healthy human individuals. The data were produced by immunoSEQ multiplex PCR, yet TCRdb's version contains in-frame clones alone and is incomplete. The sample consists of about 650,000 clones, roughly 95% of them appearing once. CD45RO-negative CD8 cells positively selected for CCR7 made up the naive population, which excluded terminally differentiated effector memory CD45RA+ cells. Sequenced: naive CD8+ T cells sorted from blood. All receptors derive from a woman aged 30 to 39 in good health.

The chain employs TRBV27 and TRBJ2-7, with 10 bases matching TRBD1. The germline CDR1 and CDR2 sequences are MNHEY and SMNVEV (reference sequence). Losses at the gene ends were 5 bases for V and 6 bases for J; bases not matched to a gene: 10. The CDR3 covers 15 residues. The DNA of the CDR3 is TGTGCCAGCAGTGCTGGGACAGGGGCAATCGGCGAGCAGTACTTC. It translates to CASSAGTGAIGEQYF.

The rearrangement uses TRBV2 and TRBJ2-5; tentatively, D is TRBD2 (6 bases). The germline V gene has CDR1 SNHLY and CDR2 FYNNEI. The V and J ends lost 3 bases and 5 bases respectively, with 16 bases between them. This CDR3 region has 15 residues. In nucleotides, the CDR3 is TGTGCCAGCAGTGACCGCGGGACTGGGCCTGAGACCCAGTACTTC. Its translation is CASSDRGTGPETQYF.